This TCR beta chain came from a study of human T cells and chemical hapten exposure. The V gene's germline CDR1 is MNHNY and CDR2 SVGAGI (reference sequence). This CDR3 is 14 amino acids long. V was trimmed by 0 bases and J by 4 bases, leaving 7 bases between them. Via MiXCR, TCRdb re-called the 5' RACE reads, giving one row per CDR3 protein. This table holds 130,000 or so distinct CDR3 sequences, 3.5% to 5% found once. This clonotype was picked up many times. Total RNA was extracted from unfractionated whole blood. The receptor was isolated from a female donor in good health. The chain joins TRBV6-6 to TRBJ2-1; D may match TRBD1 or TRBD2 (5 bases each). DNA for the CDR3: TGTGCCAGCAGTTACTCGAGGGGTTACAATGAGCAGTTCTTC. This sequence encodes CASSYSRGYNEQFF.